One sample yielded the 24 T cell receptor beta chains listed below, sequenced in a study of cytomegalovirus exposure and HLA in healthy donors. The PCR used 60 Vbeta and 13 Jbeta primers. Sequencing was performed with immunoSEQ multiplex PCR; in TCRdb, only in-frame clones are kept and a portion is missing. This sample has about 160,000 clones, with around 84% found just once. Sequencing input: PBMCs. The receptor source for this set is a man aged 18-30 years in good health and CMV-seronegative.

This clone has a single count. The chain employs TRBV30 and TRBJ2-1, with a possible D match to TRBD1 (5 bases). Between the trimmed V and J ends, which lost 2 bases and 4 bases, there was a span of 12 bases. This CDR3 comprises 14 residues. In germline, CDR1 is GTSNPN, CDR2 SVGIG (reference sequence). The CDR3 nucleotides are TGTGCCTGGAGTCCTCCTGACAGATACAATGAGCAGTTCTTC. It is translated as CAWSPPDRYNEQFF.

The chain has TRBV7-9 and TRBJ2-7; no clear D. V was trimmed by 5 bases and J by 6 bases, leaving 14 bases between them. The germline CDR1 and CDR2 sequences are SEHNR and FQNEAQ (reference sequence). The CDR3 consists of 13 residues. CDR3 sequence reads: CASSADLSPEQYF. The CDR3 DNA is TGTGCCAGCAGCGCCGACTTATCCCCCGAGCAGTACTTC.

The chain carries TRBV28 and TRBJ2-5, with a weak D call TRBD2 (6 bases). The DNA end is more similar to TRBJ2-7, so the J call may be wrong. Looked up from germline, CDR1 is MDHEN and CDR2 is SYDVKM. This CDR3 has 15 residues. CDR3 DNA: TGTGCCAGCCTACCTAGTATGGGGGGACGGTACGAGCAGTACTTC. It translates to CASLPSMGGRYEQYF.

V is TRBV5-1 and J is TRBJ1-1; TRBD1 matches 8 bases. Unmatched junction bases numbered 2, after V lost 0 bases and J lost 1 base. There are 15 residues in the CDR3. Germline V lookup: CDR1 SGHRS, CDR2 YFSETQ. As DNA, the CDR3 is TGCGCCAGCAGCTTGGCAGGGACAGGGAACACTGAAGCTTTCTTT. This gives the protein CASSLAGTGNTEAFF.

V and J are TRBV2 and TRBJ1-4; TRBD1 aligns across 8 bases. V was clipped by 8 bases and J by 2 bases; unmatched bases: 13. The CDR3 runs to 17 residues. Germline V gene sequence: CDR1 SNHLY, CDR2 FYNNEI. In nucleotides, the CDR3 is TGTGCCAGCGTACGTGTCGGACAGGGATCGACTAATGAAAAACTGTTTTTT. It specifies CASVRVGQGSTNEKLFF.

The CDR3 sequence is CASSEGDLSSYNEQFF. CDR3 bases: TGTGCCAGCAGTGAAGGAGACTTAAGCTCCTACAATGAGCAGTTCTTC. V gene TRBV2 combines with J gene TRBJ2-1; no definite D call. The germline V gene encodes CDR1 SNHLY and CDR2 FYNNEI. The length of the CDR3 is 16 residues. V dropped 1 base and J dropped 0 bases, with 10 bases sitting between them.

The CDR3 region has the DNA TGTGCCAGCAGCAGAGACAGGGGAACCCAAGAGACCCAGTACTTC. Its translation: CASSRDRGTQETQYF. The chain employs TRBV7-3 and TRBJ2-5, with 8 bases matching TRBD1. V lost 5 bases to trimming and J lost 1 base; unmatched junction nucleotides: 6. In germline, CDR1 is SGHTA, CDR2 FQGTGA. The CDR3 sequence is 15 residues long.

The genes are TRBV6-5 and TRBJ1-2, with 10 bases lining up with TRBD1. Germline V gene sequence: CDR1 MNHEY, CDR2 SVGAGI. The CDR3 contains 14 residues. J was trimmed by 4 bases and V by 4 bases; bases with no gene match: 3. The CDR3 loop reads CASSWDRGSYGYTF. CDR3 DNA sequence: TGTGCCAGCAGTTGGGACAGGGGAAGCTATGGCTACACCTTC.

This chain connects TRBV10-3 to TRBJ2-7; 14 nucleotides agree with TRBD2. V lost 4 bases and J lost 6; bases outside the gene matches: 8. Per the germline V gene, CDR1 is ENHRY and CDR2 is SYGVKD. The CDR3 contains 16 residues. CDR3 residues: CAISGQPGLAGAEQYF. CDR3 DNA sequence: TGTGCCATCAGTGGCCAGCCGGGACTAGCGGGAGCCGAGCAGTACTTC.

The genes are TRBV11-2 and TRBJ2-7; D gene unclear. The germline CDR1 and CDR2 sequences are SGHAT and FQNNGV. Trimming left V 3 bases short and J 3 bases short, with 12 bases between. This CDR3 spans 14 amino acids. CDR3: CASSFSVSLYEQYF. The CDR3 DNA reads as TGTGCCAGCAGCTTCTCAGTGTCTCTCTACGAGCAGTACTTC.

The chain has TRBV4-3 and TRBJ2-5, with TRBD1 identical over 7 bases. CDR3 length: 16 amino acids. Losses at the gene ends were 3 bases for V and 4 bases for J; bases not matched to a gene: 11. Looked up from germline, CDR1 is LGHNA and CDR2 is YSLEER. CDR3 residues: CASSHGQPNRGETQYF. In nucleotides, the CDR3 is TGCGCCAGCAGCCACGGCCAGCCTAACAGGGGAGAGACCCAGTACTTC.

This sequence joins TRBV7-7 and TRBJ2-1; tentatively, D is TRBD2 (7 bases). Germline V CDR1 and CDR2: SSHAT, FNYEAQ (reference sequence). The CDR3 has 13 residues. Trimming cost V 0 bases and J 8 bases, with 8 bases left between them. CDR3: CASSLAGGDEQFF. CDR3 DNA: TGTGCCAGCAGCTTAGCAGGGGGGGATGAGCAGTTCTTC.

This clone was counted a single time. The CDR3 spells CASSPTGTVSYEQYF. The DNA of the CDR3 is TGTGCCAGTAGTCCCACCGGGACAGTCTCCTACGAGCAGTACTTC. The V gene is TRBV19, the J gene TRBJ2-7, with 7 bases fitting TRBD1. The CDR3 has 15 amino acids. J gave up 0 bases and V 5 bases, and 7 bases lay outside the gene matches. The germline gives CDR1 LNHDA, CDR2 SQIVND (reference sequence).

The chain recombines TRBV9 with TRBJ1-2, with 7 bases fitting TRBD1. CDR3 length: 15 residues. Germline V lookup: CDR1 SGDLS, CDR2 YYNGEE. With V trimmed by 2 bases and J by 8 bases, 12 bases remained unmatched. CDR3 amino acids: CASSVGGQPLYGYTF. The CDR3 nucleotides read TGTGCCAGCAGCGTGGGGGGACAGCCTCTTTACGGCTACACCTTC.

The J gene is TRBJ2-7, the V gene TRBV5-5; possible D gene TRBD1, 6 bases. V was trimmed by 1 base and J by 6 bases, leaving 11 bases between them. The CDR3 spans 13 residues. Germline-derived CDR1 and CDR2 are SGHKS and YYEKEE (reference sequence). The CDR3 nucleotides are TGTGCCAGCAGCTTGCTCGGGACAAGCGAGCAGTACTTC. It specifies CASSLLGTSEQYF.

This clone was counted between two and nine times. The V call is TRBV7-3, the J call TRBJ2-7, with 10 nucleotides matching TRBD1. Germline V gives CDR1 SGHTA, CDR2 FQGTGA. The ends lost 5 bases at V and 6 bases at J; junction bases unmatched: 13. The CDR3 runs 16 residues. Here the CDR3 DNA reads TGTGCCAGCAGCCCACGCCCCGGGACAGGGGACCGCGAGCAGTACTTC. It encodes CASSPRPGTGDREQYF.

This sequence joins TRBV4-1 and TRBJ1-5, with TRBD1 as a possible D gene (5 bases). Looked up from germline, CDR1 is MGHRA and CDR2 is YSYEKL. The CDR3 is 16 residues long. V gave up 3 bases and J gave up 3 bases, with 15 bases separating them. CDR3 coding DNA: TGCGCCAGCAGCCAGTTGGGGACTGCCAACAATCAGCCCCAGCATTTT. Protein: CASSQLGTANNQPQHF.

The chain employs TRBV5-1 and TRBJ2-6; no clear D gene. The CDR3 extends over 12 amino acids. V lost 0 bases and J 12 bases, leaving 7 bases between the germline ends. CDR1 and CDR2 from the germline V gene are SGHRS and YFSETQ. The CDR3 DNA reads as TGCGCCAGCAGCTTGGAGCGACGCGTCCTGACTTTC. Its protein product is CASSLERRVLTF.

The CDR3 sequence: CASMHVRLAAQTSTDTQYF. CDR3 nucleotide sequence: TGTGCCAGCATGCATGTTCGACTAGCGGCCCAAACTAGCACAGATACGCAGTATTTT. The V and J genes are TRBV27 and TRBJ2-3; 9 bases are a match to TRBD2. The junction had 17 bases not matched to a gene; V was cut back by 7 bases and J by 0 bases. Germline-derived CDR1 and CDR2 are MNHEY and SMNVEV (reference sequence). The CDR3 is made up of 19 amino acids.

The rearrangement links TRBV6-1 to TRBJ1-2; unclear D gene. Trimming left V 5 bases short and J 8 bases short, with 21 bases between. This CDR3 region has 15 residues. Germline V gene sequence: CDR1 MNHNS, CDR2 SASEGT. The CDR3 loop reads CASSPTGVSVQGYTF. CDR3 in DNA: TGTGCCAGCAGTCCCACCGGGGTTTCAGTACAAGGCTACACCTTC.

V usage is TRBV23-1 and J usage is TRBJ2-2; 10 bases line up with TRBD2. TRBV23-1 is an open reading frame whose function is uncertain. Losses at the gene ends were 4 bases for V and 6 bases for J; bases not matched to a gene: 2. This CDR3 spans 14 amino acids. CDR3: CASSRLAGAGELFF. The DNA of the CDR3 is TGCGCCAGCAGTCGGCTAGCGGGAGCCGGGGAGCTGTTTTTT.

This rearrangement joins TRBV19 to TRBJ1-4; the D gene is possibly TRBD1 (6 bases). With 0 bases removed from V and 7 bases from J, the gap between germline ends came to 18 bases. CDR3 size: 17 residues. The germline V gene has CDR1 LNHDA and CDR2 SQIVND (reference sequence). The CDR3 is CASSIDGEGTPTEKLFF. CDR3 bases: TGTGCCAGTAGTATAGATGGTGAAGGGACACCGACTGAAAAACTGTTTTTT.

The chain carries TRBV5-1 and TRBJ1-6, with TRBD1 matching over 9 bases. Germline V gives CDR1 SGHRS, CDR2 YFSETQ. The CDR3 is 16 amino acids. Unmatched junction bases numbered 9, after V lost 4 bases and J lost 7 bases. The CDR3 spells CASSTTPDRGNSPLHF. The CDR3 nucleotides are TGCGCCAGCAGCACAACCCCGGACAGGGGAAATTCACCCCTCCACTTT.

V usage is TRBV6-1 and J usage is TRBJ1-1; 9 bases match TRBD1. The CDR3 runs to 14 residues. The V and J ends lost 6 bases and 4 bases, in that order; junction bases with no gene match: 6. Germline V CDR1 and CDR2: MNHNS, SASEGT. CDR3 protein: CASRQGAYGTEAFF. The CDR3 coding sequence is TGTGCCAGCAGACAGGGGGCATATGGCACTGAAGCTTTCTTT.